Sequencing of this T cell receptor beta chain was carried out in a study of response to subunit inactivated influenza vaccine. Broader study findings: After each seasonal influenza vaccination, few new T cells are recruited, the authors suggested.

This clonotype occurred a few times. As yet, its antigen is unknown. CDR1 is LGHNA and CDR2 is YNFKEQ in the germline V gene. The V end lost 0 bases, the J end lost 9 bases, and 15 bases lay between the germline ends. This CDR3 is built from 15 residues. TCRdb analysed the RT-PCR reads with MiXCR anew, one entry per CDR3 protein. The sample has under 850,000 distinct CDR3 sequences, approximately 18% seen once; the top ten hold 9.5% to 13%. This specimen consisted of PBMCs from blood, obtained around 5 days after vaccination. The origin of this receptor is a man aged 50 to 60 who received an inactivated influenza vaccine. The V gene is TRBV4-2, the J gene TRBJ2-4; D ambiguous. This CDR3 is CASSQEGRQVFIQYF. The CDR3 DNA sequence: TGTGCCAGCAGCCAAGAAGGCCGGCAGGTATTCATTCAGTACTTC.